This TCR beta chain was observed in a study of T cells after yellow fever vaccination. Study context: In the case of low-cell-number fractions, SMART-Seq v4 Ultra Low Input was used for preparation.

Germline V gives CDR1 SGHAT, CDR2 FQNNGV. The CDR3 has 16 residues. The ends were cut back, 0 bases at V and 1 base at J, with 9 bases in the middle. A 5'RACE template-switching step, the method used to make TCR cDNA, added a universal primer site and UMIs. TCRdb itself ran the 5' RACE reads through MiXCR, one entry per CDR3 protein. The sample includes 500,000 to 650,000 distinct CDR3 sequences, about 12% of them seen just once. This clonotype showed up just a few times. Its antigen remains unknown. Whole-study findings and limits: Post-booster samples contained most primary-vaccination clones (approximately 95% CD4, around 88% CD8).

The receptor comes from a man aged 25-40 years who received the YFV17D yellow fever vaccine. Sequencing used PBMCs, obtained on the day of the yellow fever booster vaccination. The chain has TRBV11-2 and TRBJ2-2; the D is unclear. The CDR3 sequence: CASSLDDTRNTGELFF. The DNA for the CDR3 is TGTGCCAGCAGCTTAGACGACACGCGGAACACCGGGGAGCTGTTTTTT.